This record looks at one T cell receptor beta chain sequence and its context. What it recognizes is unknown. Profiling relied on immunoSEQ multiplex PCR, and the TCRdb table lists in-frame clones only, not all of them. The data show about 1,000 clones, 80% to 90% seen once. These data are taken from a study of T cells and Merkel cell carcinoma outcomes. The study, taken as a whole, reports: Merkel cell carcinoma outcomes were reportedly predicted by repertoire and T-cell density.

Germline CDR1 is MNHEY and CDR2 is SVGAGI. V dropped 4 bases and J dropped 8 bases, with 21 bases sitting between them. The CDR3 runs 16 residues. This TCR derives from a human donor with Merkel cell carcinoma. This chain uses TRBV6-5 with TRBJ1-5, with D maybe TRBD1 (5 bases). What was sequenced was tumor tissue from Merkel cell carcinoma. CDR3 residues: CASSSGTGSMGKPQHF. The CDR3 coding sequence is TGTGCCAGCAGTTCCGGGACGGGGAGCATGGGGAAGCCCCAGCATTTT.